This TCR beta chain is drawn from a study of blood T cell repertoires in COVID-19. Across the whole study: Acute and convalescent COVID-19 specimens originated in the United States, Italy and Spain.

The length of the CDR3 is 17 residues. Original methodology: How many nucleated cells were present was estimated from reference gene primer amplification. Measured with immunoSEQ multiplex PCR; TCRdb has only the in-frame clones, and not every one. V and J calls plus clone size are reproduced from that table; the DNA served to infer D and trimming. This sample carries 130,000 or so clones, around 89% of them seen once, and the ten largest clones take roughly a sixth. The rearrangement joins TRBV1 to TRBJ2-1; no check of the table's D call, TRBD2, against the DNA was made. TRBV1 is a known pseudogene. This sequence originates from a middle-aged man with active or convalescent COVID-19. Material for sequencing was peripheral blood. The CDR3 coding sequence is TGCACCAGCAGCCAAAGACTAGCGGGAGGGGATTACAATGAGCAGTTCTTC. It is translated as CTSSQRLAGGDYNEQFF.